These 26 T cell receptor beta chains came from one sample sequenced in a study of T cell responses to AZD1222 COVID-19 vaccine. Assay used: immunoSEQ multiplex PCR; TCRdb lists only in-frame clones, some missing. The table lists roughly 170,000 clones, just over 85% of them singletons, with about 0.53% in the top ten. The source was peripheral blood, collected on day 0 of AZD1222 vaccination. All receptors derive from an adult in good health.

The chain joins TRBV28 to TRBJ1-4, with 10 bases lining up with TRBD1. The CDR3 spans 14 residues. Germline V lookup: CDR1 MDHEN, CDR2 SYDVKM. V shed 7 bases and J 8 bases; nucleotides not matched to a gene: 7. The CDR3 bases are TGTGCCAGCAACTTGGGACAGGGGAGGGAAAAACTGTTTTTT. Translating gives CASNLGQGREKLFF.

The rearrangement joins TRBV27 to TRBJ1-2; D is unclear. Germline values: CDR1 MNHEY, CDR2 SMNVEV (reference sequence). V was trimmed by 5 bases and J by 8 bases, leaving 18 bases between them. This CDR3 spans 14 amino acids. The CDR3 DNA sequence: TGTGCCAGCAGTCACGGACCGGGGTCGGAAGGCTACACCTTC. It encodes CASSHGPGSEGYTF.

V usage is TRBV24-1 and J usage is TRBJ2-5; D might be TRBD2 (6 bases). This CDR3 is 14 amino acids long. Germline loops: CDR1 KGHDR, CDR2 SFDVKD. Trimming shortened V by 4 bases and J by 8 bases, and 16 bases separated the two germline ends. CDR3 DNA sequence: TGTGCCACCAGTGACCCCGGCGGGCGGGGAACCCAGTACTTC. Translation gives CATSDPGGRGTQYF.

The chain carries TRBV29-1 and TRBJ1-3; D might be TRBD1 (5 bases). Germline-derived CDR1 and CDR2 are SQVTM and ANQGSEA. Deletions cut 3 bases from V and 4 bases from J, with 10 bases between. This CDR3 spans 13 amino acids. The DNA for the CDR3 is TGCAGCGTTGAGCGAGGGACCGGAAACACCATATATTTT. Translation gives CSVERGTGNTIYF.

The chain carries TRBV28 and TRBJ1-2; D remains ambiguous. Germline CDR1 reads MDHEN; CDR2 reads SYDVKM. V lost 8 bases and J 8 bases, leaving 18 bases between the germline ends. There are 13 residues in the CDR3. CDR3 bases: TGTGCCAGCTTCCCCATGCCTTCTGGGGGCTACACCTTC. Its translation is CASFPMPSGGYTF.

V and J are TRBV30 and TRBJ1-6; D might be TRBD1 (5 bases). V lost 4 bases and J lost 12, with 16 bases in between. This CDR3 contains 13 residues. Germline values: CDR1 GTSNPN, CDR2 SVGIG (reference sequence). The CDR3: CAWTRPGGEPLHF. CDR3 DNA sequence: TGTGCCTGGACCCGACCTGGGGGGGAACCCCTCCACTTT.

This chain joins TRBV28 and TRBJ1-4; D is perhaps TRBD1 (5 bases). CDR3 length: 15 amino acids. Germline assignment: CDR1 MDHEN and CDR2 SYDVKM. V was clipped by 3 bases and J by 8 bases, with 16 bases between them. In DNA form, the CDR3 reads TGTGCCAGCAGTTTGCTCCCTCGGGGGGAGGAAAAACTGTTTTTT. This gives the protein CASSLLPRGEEKLFF.

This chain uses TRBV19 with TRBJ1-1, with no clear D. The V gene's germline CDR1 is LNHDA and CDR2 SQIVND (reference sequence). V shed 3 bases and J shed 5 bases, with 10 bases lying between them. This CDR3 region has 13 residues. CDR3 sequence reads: CASSIPPGTEAFF. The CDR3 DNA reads TGTGCCAGTAGTATTCCTCCGGGGACTGAAGCTTTCTTT.

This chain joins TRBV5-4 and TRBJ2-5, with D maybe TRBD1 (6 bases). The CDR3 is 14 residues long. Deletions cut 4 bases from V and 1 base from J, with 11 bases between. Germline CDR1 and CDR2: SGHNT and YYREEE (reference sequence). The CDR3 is CASSPGDTQETQYF. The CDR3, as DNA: TGTGCCAGCAGCCCCGGGGACACCCAAGAGACCCAGTACTTC.

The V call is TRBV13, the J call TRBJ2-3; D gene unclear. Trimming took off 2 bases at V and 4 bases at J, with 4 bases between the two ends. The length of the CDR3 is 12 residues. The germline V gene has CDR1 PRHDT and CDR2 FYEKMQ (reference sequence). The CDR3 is CASSLRADTQYF. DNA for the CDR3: TGTGCCAGCAGCTTAAGAGCAGATACGCAGTATTTT.

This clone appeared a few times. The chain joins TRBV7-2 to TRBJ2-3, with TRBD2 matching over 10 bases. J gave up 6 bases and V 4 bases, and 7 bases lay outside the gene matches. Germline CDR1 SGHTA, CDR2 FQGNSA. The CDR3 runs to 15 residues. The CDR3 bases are TGTGCCAGCAGCTCCTACGGGGGACTAGCGGATACGCAGTATTTT. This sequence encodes CASSSYGGLADTQYF.

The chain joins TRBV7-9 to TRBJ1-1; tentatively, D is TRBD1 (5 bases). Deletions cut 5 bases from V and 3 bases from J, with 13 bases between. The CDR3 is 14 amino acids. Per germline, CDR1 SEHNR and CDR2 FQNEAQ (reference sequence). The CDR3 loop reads CASSQGQGDTEAFF. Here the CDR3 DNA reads TGTGCCAGCAGCCAAGGGCAGGGTGACACTGAAGCTTTCTTT.

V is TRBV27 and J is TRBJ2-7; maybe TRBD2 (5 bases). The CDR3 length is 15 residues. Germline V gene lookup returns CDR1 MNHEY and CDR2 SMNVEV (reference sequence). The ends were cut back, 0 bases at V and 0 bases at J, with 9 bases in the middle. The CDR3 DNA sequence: TGTGCCAGCAGTTTATCGGCGGGCCTCTCCTACGAGCAGTACTTC. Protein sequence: CASSLSAGLSYEQYF.

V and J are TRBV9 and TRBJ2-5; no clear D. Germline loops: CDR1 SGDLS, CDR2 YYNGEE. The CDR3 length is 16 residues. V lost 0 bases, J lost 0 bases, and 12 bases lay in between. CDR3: CASSVDHGLYQETQYF. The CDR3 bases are TGTGCCAGCAGCGTAGATCATGGGTTGTACCAAGAGACCCAGTACTTC.

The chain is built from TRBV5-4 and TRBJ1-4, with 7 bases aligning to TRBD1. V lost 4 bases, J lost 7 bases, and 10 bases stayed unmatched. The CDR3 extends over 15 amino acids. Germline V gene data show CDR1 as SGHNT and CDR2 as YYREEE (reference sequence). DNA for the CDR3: TGTGCCAGCAGCCGTACGACAGGGCGCGGTGAAAAACTGTTTTTT. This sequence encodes CASSRTTGRGEKLFF.

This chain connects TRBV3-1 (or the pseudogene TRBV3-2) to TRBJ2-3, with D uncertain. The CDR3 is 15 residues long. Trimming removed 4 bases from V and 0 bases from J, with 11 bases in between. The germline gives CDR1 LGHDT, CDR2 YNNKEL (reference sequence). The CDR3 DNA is TGTGCCAGCAGCCCCATGGGATCGAGCACAGATACGCAGTATTTT. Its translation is CASSPMGSSTDTQYF.

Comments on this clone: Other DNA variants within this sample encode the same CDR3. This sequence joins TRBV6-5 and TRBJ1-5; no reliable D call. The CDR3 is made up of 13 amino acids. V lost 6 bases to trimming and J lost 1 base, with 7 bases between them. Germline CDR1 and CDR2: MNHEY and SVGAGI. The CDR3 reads CASRVDSNQPQHF. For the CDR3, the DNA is TGTGCCAGCAGGGTGGACAGCAATCAGCCCCAGCATTTT.

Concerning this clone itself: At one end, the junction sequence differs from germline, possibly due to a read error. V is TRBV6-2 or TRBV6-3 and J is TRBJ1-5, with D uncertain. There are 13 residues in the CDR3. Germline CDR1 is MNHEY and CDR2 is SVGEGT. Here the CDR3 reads CASTYEEAEPQHF. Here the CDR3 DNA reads TGTGCCAGCACTTACGAGGAGGCGGAGCCCCAGCATTTT.

The CDR3, as DNA: TGTGCCAGCAGCCAAGAGCGCGGAACTAGCACAGATACGCAGTATTTT. It specifies CASSQERGTSTDTQYF. The chain is built from TRBV4-2 and TRBJ2-3; D is unclear. V was pared by 0 bases and J by 0 bases, with 10 bases between. The germline gives CDR1 LGHNA, CDR2 YNFKEQ. The CDR3 extends over 16 amino acids.

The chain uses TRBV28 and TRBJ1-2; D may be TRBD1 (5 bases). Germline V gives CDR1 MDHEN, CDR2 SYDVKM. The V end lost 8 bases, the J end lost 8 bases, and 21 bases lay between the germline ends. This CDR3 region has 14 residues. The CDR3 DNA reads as TGTGCCAGCGGGGGGGACTCGGGATTGTTGGGCTACACCTTC. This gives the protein CASGGDSGLLGYTF.

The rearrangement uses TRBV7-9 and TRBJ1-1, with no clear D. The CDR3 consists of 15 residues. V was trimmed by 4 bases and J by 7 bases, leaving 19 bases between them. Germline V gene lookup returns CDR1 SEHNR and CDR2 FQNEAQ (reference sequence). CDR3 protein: CASSSQTGRALEAFF. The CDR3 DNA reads TGTGCCAGCAGCTCGCAAACGGGCCGGGCGCTTGAAGCTTTCTTT.

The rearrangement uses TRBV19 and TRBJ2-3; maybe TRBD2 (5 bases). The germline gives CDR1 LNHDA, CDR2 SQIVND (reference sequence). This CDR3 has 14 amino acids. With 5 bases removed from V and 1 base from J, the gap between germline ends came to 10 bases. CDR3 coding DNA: TGTGCCAGTAGTGCTGGACTGCGCACAGATACGCAGTATTTT. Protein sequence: CASSAGLRTDTQYF. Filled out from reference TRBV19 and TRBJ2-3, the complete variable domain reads DGGITQSPKYLFRKEGQNVTLSCEQNLNHDAMYWYRQDPGQGLRLIYYSQIVNDFQKGDIAEGYSVSREKKESFPLTVTSAQKNPTAFYLCASSAGLRTDTQYFGPGTRLTVL.

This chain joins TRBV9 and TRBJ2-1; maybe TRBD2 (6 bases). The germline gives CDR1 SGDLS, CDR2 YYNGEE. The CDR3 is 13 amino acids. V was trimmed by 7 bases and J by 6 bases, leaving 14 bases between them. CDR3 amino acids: CASSTGLSNEQFF. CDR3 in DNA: TGTGCCAGCTCCACAGGACTATCCAATGAGCAGTTCTTC.

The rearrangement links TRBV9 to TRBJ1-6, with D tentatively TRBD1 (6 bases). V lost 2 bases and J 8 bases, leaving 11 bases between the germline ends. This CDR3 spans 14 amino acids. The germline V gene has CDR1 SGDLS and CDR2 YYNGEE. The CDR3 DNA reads TGTGCCAGCAGCGTTCGGACAGTAGATTCACCCCTCCACTTT. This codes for CASSVRTVDSPLHF.

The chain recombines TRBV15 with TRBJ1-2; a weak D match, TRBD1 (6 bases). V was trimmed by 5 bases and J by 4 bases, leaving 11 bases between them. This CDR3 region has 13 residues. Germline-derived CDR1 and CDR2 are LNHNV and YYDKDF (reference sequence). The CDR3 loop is CATSQEGVYGYTF. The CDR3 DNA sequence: TGTGCCACCAGCCAGGAGGGGGTCTATGGCTACACCTTC.

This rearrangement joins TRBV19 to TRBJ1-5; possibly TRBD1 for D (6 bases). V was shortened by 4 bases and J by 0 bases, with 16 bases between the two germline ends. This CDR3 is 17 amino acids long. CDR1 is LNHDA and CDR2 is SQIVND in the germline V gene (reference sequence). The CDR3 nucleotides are TGTGCCAGTAGTAATTCGATTGGACAGAATAGCAATCAGCCCCAGCATTTT. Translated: CASSNSIGQNSNQPQHF.